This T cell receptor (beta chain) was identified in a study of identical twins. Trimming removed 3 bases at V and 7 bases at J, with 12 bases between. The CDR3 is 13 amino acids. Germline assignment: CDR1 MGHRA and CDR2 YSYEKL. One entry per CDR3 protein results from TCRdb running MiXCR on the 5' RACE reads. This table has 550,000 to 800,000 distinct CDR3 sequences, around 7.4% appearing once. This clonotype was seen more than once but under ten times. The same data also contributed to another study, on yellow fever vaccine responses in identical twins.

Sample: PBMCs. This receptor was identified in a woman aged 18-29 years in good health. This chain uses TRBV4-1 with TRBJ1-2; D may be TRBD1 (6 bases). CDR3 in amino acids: CASSHTDRFGYTF. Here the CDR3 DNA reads TGCGCCAGCAGCCACACTGACAGGTTTGGCTACACCTTC.